This TCR beta chain was identified in a study of CD8 T cells in Susac syndrome. Sequencing of TCR beta drew on CD8+ and CD4+ T cells from blood. Those who served as multiple sclerosis controls were treatment-naive patients with stable or active relapsing-remitting disease. Negative isolation was used for CD8+ and CD4+ T cells, and FACS enrichment was applied to TEMRA cells. This CDR3 region has 15 residues. The trim removed 6 bases at V and 8 bases at J, leaving 13 bases unmatched. In germline, CDR1 is SNHLY, CDR2 FYNNEI. This clonotype showed up just once. With random hexamers, reverse transcription was performed on roughly 0.5 to 1 ug of RNA. The authors amplified TCR beta CDR3 across 54 Vbeta and 13 Jbeta using immunoSEQ multiplex PCR. TCRdb itself ran the immunoSEQ multiplex PCR reads through MiXCR, one entry per CDR3 protein. In the table there are about 180,000 distinct CDR3 sequences, approximately 95% of which are singletons.

The chain is built from TRBV2 and TRBJ2-1, with 7 bases aligning to TRBD2. The sequence came from a human donor with multiple sclerosis. Sequenced: CD8+ T cells from PBMCs. The CDR3 DNA sequence: TGTGCCAGCAGGGTAAGGACTAGTCCCTTGGATGAGCAGTTCTTC. Its translation is CASRVRTSPLDEQFF.